A selection of T cell receptor beta chains follows, all from one sample in a study of human T cells and chemical hapten exposure. One entry per CDR3 protein, called by TCRdb with MiXCR from the RACE reads. The sample shows tens of thousands of distinct CDR3 sequences, around a third of them seen only once. The sample consisted of whole blood, taken in connection with sensitization to the hapten diphenylcyclopropenone (DPC). The receptors originated from a man aged 35 to 55 with alopecia areata. Some clones in this sample may be carry-over from other donors' samples. CDR3s include the opening cysteine and the closing phenylalanine or tryptophan.

v_gene: TRBV28; CDR3aa: CASSPLWGSPLHF
v_gene: TRBV28; CDR3aa: CASRSSSYNEQFF
v_gene: TRBV6-1; CDR3aa: CASSEWAGGRYTEAFF
v_gene: TRBV5-1; CDR3aa: CASSFGTGAATNEKLFF
v_gene: TRBV20-1; CDR3aa: CSVARDRMIQETQYF
v_gene: TRBV28; CDR3aa: CASREGVYGYTF
v_gene: TRBV10-3; CDR3aa: CAIRGQGAPINEQFF
v_gene: TRBV7-2; CDR3aa: CASSTSGRMIF
v_gene: TRBV2; CDR3aa: CASSEENTNTGELFF
v_gene: TRBV5-4; CDR3aa: CASSPRPGEPGVQGGYTF
v_gene: TRBV11-1; CDR3aa: CASSFGQGAANYGYTF
v_gene: TRBV6-6; CDR3aa: CASSSRGSGTDEQFF
v_gene: TRBV6-2/TRBV6-3; CDR3aa: CASSGRVTEQFF
v_gene: TRBV7-2; CDR3aa: CASSLAGATGELFF
v_gene: TRBV14; CDR3aa: CASSQGLSSYNEQFF
v_gene: TRBV29-1; CDR3aa: CCGSNNEQFF
v_gene: TRBV7-8; CDR3aa: CASSPRGLAAYEQYF
v_gene: TRBV7-9; CDR3aa: CASSSGQGKNEQFF
v_gene: TRBV18; CDR3aa: CASSIKGGATYEQYF
v_gene: TRBV5-5; CDR3aa: CASSPQSSGYDTDTQYF
v_gene: TRBV7-9; CDR3aa: CASSPAEVRGSEQYF
v_gene: TRBV29-1; CDR3aa: CSGETGTDEQFF
v_gene: TRBV7-2; CDR3aa: CASSLGTSGSSGQYF
v_gene: TRBV18; CDR3aa: CASSPRFEETQYF
v_gene: TRBV9; CDR3aa: CASSVVEGAEAFF
v_gene: TRBV28; CDR3aa: CASSLPGAGQPQHF